This TCR beta chain was sequenced for a study of T cells in Graves' hyperthyroidism and ophthalmopathy. Researchers took RNA transcripts and amplified the TCR beta CDR3 regions from them. HTBI primers were employed in a first-round RT-PCR of the TCR CDR3. MiXCR, applied by TCRdb to the multiplex PCR reads, yields one record per CDR3 protein. The data contain around 620,000 distinct CDR3 sequences, roughly 46% of them singletons. Study results and caveats: Using 13 V-J features, a model discriminated ophthalmopathy from stable hyperthyroidism.

This clonotype was seen a few times. The target antigen is unknown. V was cut by 1 base and J by 7 bases, with 10 bases left in between. Germline assignment: CDR1 SQVTM and CDR2 ANQGSEA. The CDR3 consists of 12 residues. The gene calls are TRBV29-1 and TRBJ1-2; D unclear. This TCR derives from an adult woman with Graves' disease, either hyperthyroidism or ophthalmopathy (not recorded which). The sequenced sample consisted of peripheral blood or thyroid tissue (not recorded which). As DNA, the CDR3 is TGCAGCGTTGAAGCCGCCAGGCCTGGCTACACCTTC. It encodes CSVEAARPGYTF.